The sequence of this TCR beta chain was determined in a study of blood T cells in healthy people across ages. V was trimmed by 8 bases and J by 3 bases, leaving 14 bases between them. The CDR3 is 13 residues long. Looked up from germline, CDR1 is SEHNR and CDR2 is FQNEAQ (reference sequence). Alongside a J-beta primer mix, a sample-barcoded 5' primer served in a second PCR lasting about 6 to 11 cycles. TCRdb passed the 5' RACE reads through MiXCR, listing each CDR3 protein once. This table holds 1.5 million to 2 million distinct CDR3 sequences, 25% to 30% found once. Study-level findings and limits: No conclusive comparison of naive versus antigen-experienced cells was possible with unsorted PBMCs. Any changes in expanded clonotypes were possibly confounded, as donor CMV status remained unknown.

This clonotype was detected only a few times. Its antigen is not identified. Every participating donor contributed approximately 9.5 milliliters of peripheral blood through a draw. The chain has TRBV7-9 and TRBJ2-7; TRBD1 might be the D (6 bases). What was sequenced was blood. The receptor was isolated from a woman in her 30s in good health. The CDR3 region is CASGRRGSYEQYF. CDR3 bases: TGTGCCAGCGGGAGAAGGGGGAGCTACGAGCAGTACTTC.